The 27 T cell receptor beta chains below all came from one sample that was sequenced in a study of blood T cells in healthy people across ages. The authors ran a second PCR of 7 to 11 cycles using a sample-barcoded 5' primer and a J-beta primer mix. TCRdb re-called the 5' RACE reads through MiXCR, storing one row per CDR3 protein. The sample contains some 760,000 distinct CDR3 sequences, just under 25% of which appear only once. These sequences were also reported in another study, on T cells of mothers and their children.

The source material was blood. Receptors originate from a boy aged 5-17 years in good health.

This chain joins TRBV29-1 and TRBJ2-5, with 7 bases identical to TRBD1. The last part of the DNA fits TRBJ2-7 better; the J call may be wrong. Looked up from germline, CDR1 is SQVTM and CDR2 is ANQGSEA. CDR3 length equals 15 residues. The CDR3 sequence is CSVGERGQLAYEQYF. The CDR3 bases are TGCAGCGTTGGAGAGAGGGGACAGCTAGCCTACGAGCAGTACTTC.

This clonotype was picked up a small number of times. The V gene is TRBV24-1, the J gene TRBJ2-7; D not resolved. From germline, CDR1 is KGHDR and CDR2 SFDVKD. V shed 1 base and J shed 5 bases, with 8 bases lying between them. This CDR3 contains 13 residues. In nucleotides, the CDR3 is TGTGCCACCAGTGATTTCGGAGCGAACGAGCAGTACTTC. It specifies CATSDFGANEQYF.

This clonotype turned up a few times. The chain has TRBV6-2 or TRBV6-3 and TRBJ2-1, with 9 bases fitting TRBD2. J was trimmed by 11 bases and V by 7 bases; bases with no gene match: 18. Germline CDR1 reads MNHEY; CDR2 reads SVGEGT. The length of the CDR3 is 16 residues. CDR3 coding DNA: TGTGCCAGCACTGAACTGGGCGGGAGGGACCAAGCCCAGCAGTTCTTC. Its translation: CASTELGGRDQAQQFF.

The CDR3 sequence: CASSLERIVGEKLFF. The CDR3 DNA follows: TGTGCCAGCAGCTTGGAACGGATAGTAGGTGAAAAACTGTTTTTT. The chain links TRBV7-6 to TRBJ1-4; D not resolved. Germline loops: CDR1 SGHVS, CDR2 FNYEAQ. The V gene lost 3 bases and the J gene lost 7 bases, with 15 bases spanning the gap. This CDR3 comprises 15 residues.

This clonotype showed up just a few times. A much more abundant neighbour one base away suggests this may be a read error. The chain links TRBV18 to TRBJ1-1; a possible D gene is TRBD1 (5 bases). This CDR3 has 14 residues. Per germline, CDR1 KGHSH and CDR2 LQKENI. The CDR3 nucleotides are TGTGCCGGCTCACCAAGAGGGGAGAACACTGAAGCTTTCTTT. This codes for CAGSPRGENTEAFF.

This clonotype was detected only a few times. The rearrangement joins TRBV7-9 to TRBJ1-1; unclear D gene. Germline values: CDR1 SEHNR, CDR2 FQNEAQ (reference sequence). The CDR3 length is 14 residues. Trimming shortened V by 1 base and J by 0 bases, and 6 bases separated the two germline ends. The CDR3 here is CASSLGDMNTEAFF. As DNA, the CDR3 is TGTGCCAGCAGCTTAGGGGATATGAACACTGAAGCTTTCTTT. Drawing the rest from reference TRBV7-9 and TRBJ1-1, the complete variable domain is DTGVSQNPRHKITKRGQNVTFRCDPISEHNRLYWYRQTLGQGPEFLTYFQNEAQLEKSRLLSDRFSAERPKGSFSTLEIQRTEQGDSAMYLCASSLGDMNTEAFFGQGTRLTVV.

Notes on this clonotype: Germline is not matched at one junction end, which may reflect a read error. V and J are TRBV4-1 and TRBJ2-6; no reliable D call. This CDR3 spans 14 amino acids. CDR1 and CDR2 (germline): MGHRA, YSYEKL. The CDR3 here is CASKRSSGANVLTF. As DNA, the CDR3 is TGTGCCAGCAAAAGGTCCTCTGGGGCCAACGTCCTGACTTTC.

This chain uses TRBV29-1 with TRBJ1-1; 7 nucleotides match TRBD1. After removal of 3 bases from V and 2 bases from J, the junction contained 3 bases not matched to a gene. The germline gives CDR1 SQVTM, CDR2 ANQGSEA. The CDR3 runs to 13 residues. The CDR3 region is CSVETGSNTEAFF. For the CDR3, the DNA is TGCAGCGTTGAGACAGGGAGTAACACTGAAGCTTTCTTT. The full variable domain, in which reference TRBV29-1 and TRBJ1-1 provide the parts outside the CDR3, is SAVISQKPSRDICQRGTSLTIQCQVDSQVTMMFWYRQQPGQSLTLIATANQGSEATYESGFVIDKFPISRPNLTFSTLTVSNMSPEDSSIYLCSVETGSNTEAFFGQGTRLTVV.

This clonotype was counted a few times. This chain connects TRBV4-3 to TRBJ2-5; D remains unclear. Gene TRBJ2-1 matches the end of the DNA better, so the J call may be wrong. In germline, CDR1 is LGHNA, CDR2 YSLEER. CDR3 size: 13 residues. The CDR3 here is CASSHVGLNEQFF. CDR3 nucleotide sequence: TGCGCCAGCAGCCATGTTGGGCTAAATGAGCAGTTCTTC.

This clonotype was picked up a small number of times. This chain joins TRBV28 and TRBJ2-1; a possible D gene is TRBD1 (5 bases). Matching the DNA end better, TRBJ2-7 makes the J call doubtful. The CDR3 length is 16 residues. Germline V gene data show CDR1 as MDHEN and CDR2 as SYDVKM. The CDR3 DNA follows: TGTGCCAGCAGTTTCGGCCCGGACACCAACTCCTACGAGCAGTACTTC. Its translation: CASSFGPDTNSYEQYF.

This clonotype was counted only a few times. The gene calls are TRBV3-1 and TRBJ2-7; 8 nucleotides line up with TRBD1. Germline assignment: CDR1 LGHDT and CDR2 YNNKEL (reference sequence). The CDR3 has 15 residues. Losses at the gene ends were 0 bases for V and 6 bases for J; bases not matched to a gene: 7. The CDR3 DNA reads TGTGCCAGCAGCCAAGAGCGACGACAGGGGACCGAGCAGTACTTC. Encoded protein: CASSQERRQGTEQYF.

The table lists this clonotype with a few counts. This chain's CDR3 is CASSYSGTANYGYTF. The CDR3 nucleotides are TGTGCCAGCAGTTACTCCGGGACAGCTAACTATGGCTACACCTTC. The chain links TRBV6-6 to TRBJ1-2, with 7 bases aligning to TRBD1. Trimming cost V 0 bases and J 0 bases; bases outside gene matches: 1. Germline V lookup: CDR1 MNHNY, CDR2 SVGAGI (reference sequence). CDR3 length: 15 amino acids.

V gene TRBV20-1 combines with J gene TRBJ1-2; 7 bases are a match to TRBD1. The CDR3 is made up of 12 amino acids. V gave up 6 bases and J gave up 2 bases; unmatched junction bases: 3. Looked up from germline, CDR1 is DFQATT and CDR2 is SNEGSKA (reference sequence). CDR3 sequence (DNA): TGCAGTGCCCCGACAGGGAACTATGGCTACACCTTC. Translated: CSAPTGNYGYTF.

This clonotype was picked up a small number of times. The rearrangement uses TRBV9 and TRBJ2-1; perhaps TRBD1 as D (6 bases). Trimming left V 4 bases short and J 4 bases short, with 12 bases between. The CDR3 is 14 residues long. Germline lookup yields CDR1 SGDLS and CDR2 YYNGEE. The CDR3 DNA follows: TGTGCCAGCAGCTTTGAAGGGGGTTACAATGAGCAGTTCTTC. Amino acid sequence: CASSFEGGYNEQFF.

V and J are TRBV9 and TRBJ2-1; 7 positions match TRBD2. This CDR3 spans 17 amino acids. V shed 4 bases and J 3 bases; nucleotides not matched to a gene: 13. Germline-derived CDR1 and CDR2 are SGDLS and YYNGEE. As DNA, the CDR3 is TGTGCCAGCAGCCCCCAGACCCGACTAGCCCTCTACAATGAGCAGTTCTTC. It encodes CASSPQTRLALYNEQFF.

This chain links TRBV6-5 with TRBJ2-7; maybe TRBD1 (5 bases). The DNA end favors TRBJ2-5, so the J call may be wrong. CDR1 and CDR2 from the germline V gene are MNHEY and SVGAGI. The CDR3 covers 14 residues. CDR3 in DNA: TGTGCCAGCAGTTACGGGGCGCAGGGAAAGACCCAGTACTTC. This encodes CASSYGAQGKTQYF.

V gene TRBV7-2 combines with J gene TRBJ2-5; the D gene could be TRBD1 or TRBD2 (5 bases each). V was shortened by 3 bases and J by 2 bases, with 10 bases between the two germline ends. This CDR3 region has 14 residues. Germline V gene sequence: CDR1 SGHTA, CDR2 FQGNSA. The CDR3 DNA reads TGTGCCAGCAGCTTCGGGACGAGACAAGAGACCCAGTACTTC. It codes for CASSFGTRQETQYF.

The chain uses TRBV4-3 and TRBJ2-3; no clear D gene. The CDR3 consists of 13 residues. V lost 4 bases and J lost 2, with 7 bases in between. Germline lookup yields CDR1 LGHNA and CDR2 YSLEER. For the CDR3, the DNA is TGCGCCAGCAGCCCTCATGCCACAGATACGCAGTATTTT. It codes for CASSPHATDTQYF.

This clonotype was observed a few times. The rearrangement joins TRBV7-9 to TRBJ2-5; the D gene is possibly TRBD2 (5 bases). The CDR3 has 17 residues. Germline assignment: CDR1 SEHNR and CDR2 FQNEAQ (reference sequence). The ends were cut back, 4 bases at V and 2 bases at J, with 20 bases in the middle. CDR3 region: CASSSPLDRTYQETQYF. The DNA for the CDR3 is TGTGCCAGCAGCTCCCCCCTTGATCGGACTTATCAAGAGACCCAGTACTTC.

Comment on this clonotype: One end of the junction varies from germline; a read error may be responsible. V is TRBV7-2 and J is TRBJ2-5; TRBD2 aligns across 7 bases. The CDR3 sequence is 17 residues long. The V gene's germline CDR1 is SGHTA and CDR2 FQGNSA. DNA of the CDR3: TGTGCCAGCAGCTCCCCCTCGGGGGGACTCCTACAAGGGACCCAGTACTTC. Its translation is CASSSPSGGLLQGTQYF.

This clonotype came up many times. V gene TRBV4-3 combines with J gene TRBJ2-6; a weak D match, TRBD2 (6 bases). Germline assignment: CDR1 LGHNA and CDR2 YSLEER. V dropped 1 base and J dropped 0 bases, with 7 bases sitting between them. The CDR3 spans 16 residues. CDR3 DNA: TGCGCCAGCAGCCAAGGGGAGGTCTCTGGGGCCAACGTCCTGACTTTC. Translating gives CASSQGEVSGANVLTF.

The chain employs TRBV29-1 and TRBJ2-5; maybe TRBD2 (5 bases). There are 15 residues in the CDR3. Per germline, CDR1 SQVTM and CDR2 ANQGSEA. V gave up 5 bases and J gave up 4 bases, with 20 bases separating them. The CDR3 coding sequence is TGCAGCGTTAGAGGGTCTGCCGAATGGGGAGAGACCCAGTACTTC. It specifies CSVRGSAEWGETQYF.

The chain joins TRBV7-9 to TRBJ2-7; D might be TRBD1 (6 bases). V lost 6 bases, J lost 0 bases, and 15 bases lay in between. The CDR3 spans 15 residues. The germline gives CDR1 SEHNR, CDR2 FQNEAQ (reference sequence). CDR3 DNA sequence: TGTGCCAGCAGGTCCAGGGGCGATAGCTCCTACGAGCAGTACTTC. This encodes CASRSRGDSSYEQYF.

This clonotype has a handful of counts. This chain joins TRBV6-5 and TRBJ2-4, with 9 bases that match TRBD1. The CDR3 consists of 15 residues. The V gene end was trimmed by 0 bases and the J gene end by 8 bases; junction bases not matched to a gene: 5. Germline assignment: CDR1 MNHEY and CDR2 SVGAGI. Written as DNA, the CDR3 is TGTGCCAGCAGTTACTCGGACAGGGGAAAAGACATTCAGTACTTC. Encoded protein: CASSYSDRGKDIQYF.

Here the CDR3 reads CASRPGQGGTEAFF. The DNA of the CDR3 is TGCGCCAGCAGACCGGGACAGGGTGGAACTGAAGCTTTCTTT. V usage is TRBV5-1 and J usage is TRBJ1-1; TRBD1 aligns across 9 bases. Germline values: CDR1 SGHRS, CDR2 YFSETQ. After removal of 5 bases from V and 5 bases from J, the junction contained 7 bases not matched to a gene. CDR3 length: 14 amino acids.

The sample holds a few counts of this clonotype. This chain links TRBV6-5 with TRBJ1-1, with D unresolved. V lost 0 bases to trimming and J lost 1 base, with 9 bases between them. The CDR3 is made up of 15 amino acids. CDR1 MNHEY and CDR2 SVGAGI come from the germline V gene. For the CDR3, the DNA is TGTGCCAGCAGTTACTCCCGGCTGGGGAACACTGAAGCTTTCTTT. Amino acid sequence: CASSYSRLGNTEAFF.

This clonotype was detected only a few times. The chain joins TRBV5-5 to TRBJ2-5; TRBD1 matches at 7 bases. From germline, CDR1 is SGHKS and CDR2 YYEKEE (reference sequence). V was clipped by 4 bases and J by 5 bases; unmatched bases: 11. This CDR3 comprises 15 residues. The CDR3 DNA follows: TGTGCCAGCAGCGCCCACAGGGGTGGGCAGGAGACCCAGTACTTC. Translated, it gives CASSAHRGGQETQYF.